The source of this T cell receptor beta chain is a study of blood T cells in healthy people across ages. Germline CDR1 is WNHNN and CDR2 is SYGVQD (reference sequence). The trim removed 2 bases at V and 8 bases at J, leaving 17 bases unmatched. CDR3 length: 18 residues. Study-wide points: Estimates drawn from one million T cells were deemed to understate diversity. Roughly linear declines in TCR beta diversity per million T cells occurred with age.

To note about this clonotype: The antigen remains unidentified.

The use of a sample-barcoded 5' primer and a J-beta primer mix characterized a second PCR of roughly 6 to 11 cycles. Every cDNA was tagged by a template-switch adaptor with 12 random nucleotides. Per-sample output comprised a minimum of 2.5 million paired-end reads containing CDR3. MiXCR, applied by TCRdb to the 5' RACE reads, yields one record per CDR3 protein. The sample has some 1.5 million distinct CDR3 sequences; 35% to 45% are singletons. Sequenced: blood. This receptor was identified in a woman between 18 and 29 years old in good health. The chain uses TRBV10-1 and TRBJ2-1, with TRBD2 matching 8 bases. The CDR3 nucleotides read TGCGCCAGCAGTGAGCTTCCTAGGGTCGGGGGGGCTAGGTATGAGCAGTTCTTC. It encodes CASSELPRVGGARYEQFF.